This T cell receptor (beta chain) was obtained from a study of cytomegalovirus exposure and HLA in healthy donors. Overall study: Unique TCR beta sequences numbering approximately 100 million came from around 180 million T cells in an earlier analysis.

Concerning this clone: Its antigen is not identified.

This CDR3 is built from 15 residues. From germline, CDR1 is SNHLY and CDR2 FYNNEI. V was clipped by 5 bases and J by 2 bases, with 14 bases between them. 13 Jbeta primers and 60 Vbeta primers were used for the PCR. Produced via immunoSEQ multiplex PCR; TCRdb's table is partial and in-frame only. The sample lists some 95,000 clones, 55% to 80% occurring once. The study's findings and limits: 87-base-pair reads could not separate some V segments, including TRBV6-2 and TRBV6-3.

The sample taken for sequencing was PBMCs. The source is a female donor in good health and CMV-seronegative. This chain uses TRBV2 with TRBJ2-3; D perhaps matches TRBD1 (6 bases). CDR3 sequence (DNA): TGTGCCAGCAGTAAGGGGGACATCCTCACAGATACGCAGTATTTT. Amino acids: CASSKGDILTDTQYF.